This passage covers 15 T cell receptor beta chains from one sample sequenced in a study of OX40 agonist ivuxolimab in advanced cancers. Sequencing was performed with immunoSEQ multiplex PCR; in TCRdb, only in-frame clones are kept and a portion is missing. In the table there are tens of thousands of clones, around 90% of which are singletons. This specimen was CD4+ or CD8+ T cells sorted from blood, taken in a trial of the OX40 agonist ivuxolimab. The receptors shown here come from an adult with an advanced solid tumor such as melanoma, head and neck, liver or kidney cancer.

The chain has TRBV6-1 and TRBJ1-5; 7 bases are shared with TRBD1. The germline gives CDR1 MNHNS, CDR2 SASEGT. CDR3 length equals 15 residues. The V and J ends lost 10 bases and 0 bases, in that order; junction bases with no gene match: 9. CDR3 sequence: CATRGSVYSNQPQHF. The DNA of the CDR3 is TGTGCCACCAGGGGGTCTGTTTATAGCAATCAGCCCCAGCATTTT.

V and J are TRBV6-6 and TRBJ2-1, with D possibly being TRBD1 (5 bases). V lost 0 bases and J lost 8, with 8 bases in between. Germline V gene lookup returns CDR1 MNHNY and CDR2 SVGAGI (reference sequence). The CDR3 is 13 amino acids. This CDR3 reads CASSYSIRDEQFF. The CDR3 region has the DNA TGTGCCAGCAGTTACTCGATCAGGGATGAGCAGTTCTTC.

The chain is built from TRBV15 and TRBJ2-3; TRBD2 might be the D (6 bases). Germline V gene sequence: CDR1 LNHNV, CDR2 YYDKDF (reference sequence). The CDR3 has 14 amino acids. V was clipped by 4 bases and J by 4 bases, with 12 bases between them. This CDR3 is CATSKDGGADTQYF. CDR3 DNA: TGTGCCACCAGCAAGGACGGCGGGGCAGATACGCAGTATTTT. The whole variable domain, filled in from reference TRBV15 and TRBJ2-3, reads DAMVIQNPRYQVTQFGKPVTLSCSQTLNHNVMYWYQQKSSQAPKLLFHYYDKDFNNEADTPDNFQSRRPNTSFCFLDIRSPGLGDTAMYLCATSKDGGADTQYFGPGTRLTVL.

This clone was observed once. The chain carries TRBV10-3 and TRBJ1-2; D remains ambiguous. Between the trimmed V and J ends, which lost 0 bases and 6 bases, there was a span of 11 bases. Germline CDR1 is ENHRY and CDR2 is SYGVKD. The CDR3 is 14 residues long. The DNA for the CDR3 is TGTGCCATCAGTGAGTCGATCGGGGTGGATGGCTACACCTTC. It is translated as CAISESIGVDGYTF.

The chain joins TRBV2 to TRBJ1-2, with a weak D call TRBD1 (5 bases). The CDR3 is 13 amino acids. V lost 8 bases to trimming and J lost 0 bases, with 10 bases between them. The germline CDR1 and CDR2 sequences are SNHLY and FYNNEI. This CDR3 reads CASEQEANYGYTF. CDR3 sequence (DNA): TGTGCCAGCGAACAGGAAGCTAACTATGGCTACACCTTC.

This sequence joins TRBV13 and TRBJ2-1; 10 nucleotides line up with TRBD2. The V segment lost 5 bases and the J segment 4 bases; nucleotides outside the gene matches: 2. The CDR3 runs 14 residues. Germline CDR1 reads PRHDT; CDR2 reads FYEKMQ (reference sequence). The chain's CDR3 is CASSRTSGYNEQFF. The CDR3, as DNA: TGTGCCAGCAGCAGGACTAGCGGATACAATGAGCAGTTCTTC.

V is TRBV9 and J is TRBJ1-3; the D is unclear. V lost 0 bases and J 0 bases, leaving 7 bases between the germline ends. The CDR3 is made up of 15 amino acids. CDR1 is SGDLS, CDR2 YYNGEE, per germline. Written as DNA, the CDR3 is TGTGCCAGCAGCGTAGCTGGTGTCTCTGGAAACACCATATATTTT. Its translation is CASSVAGVSGNTIYF.

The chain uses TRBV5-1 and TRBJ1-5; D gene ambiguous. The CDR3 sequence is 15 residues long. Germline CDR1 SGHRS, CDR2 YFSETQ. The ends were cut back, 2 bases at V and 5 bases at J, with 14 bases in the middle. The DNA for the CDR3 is TGCGCCAGCAGCTTCGGTTGGGGAAGCGATCAGCCCCAGCATTTT. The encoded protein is CASSFGWGSDQPQHF.

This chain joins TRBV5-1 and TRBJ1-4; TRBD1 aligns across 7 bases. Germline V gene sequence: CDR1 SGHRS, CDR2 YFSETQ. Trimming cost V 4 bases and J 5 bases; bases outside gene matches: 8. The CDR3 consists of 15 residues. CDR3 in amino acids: CASSNGTVPNEKLFF. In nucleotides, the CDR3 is TGCGCCAGCAGCAACGGGACAGTACCAAATGAAAAACTGTTTTTT.

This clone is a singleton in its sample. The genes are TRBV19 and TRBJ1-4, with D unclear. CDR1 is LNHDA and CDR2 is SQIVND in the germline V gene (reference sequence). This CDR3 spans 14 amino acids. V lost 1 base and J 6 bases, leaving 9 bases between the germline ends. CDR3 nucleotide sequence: TGTGCCAGTAGTATAGGGACCTGGGATGAAAAACTGTTTTTT. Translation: CASSIGTWDEKLFF.

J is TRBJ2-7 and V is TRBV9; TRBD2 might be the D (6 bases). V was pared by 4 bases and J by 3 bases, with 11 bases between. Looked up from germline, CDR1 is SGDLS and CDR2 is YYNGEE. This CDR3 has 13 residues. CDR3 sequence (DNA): TGTGCCAGCAGCTCTGGGGGACTCTACGAGCAGTACTTC. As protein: CASSSGGLYEQYF.

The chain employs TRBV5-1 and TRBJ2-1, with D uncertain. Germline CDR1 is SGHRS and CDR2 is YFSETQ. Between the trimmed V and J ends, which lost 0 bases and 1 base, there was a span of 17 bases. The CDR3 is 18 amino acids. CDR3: CASSLAPGRSYSYNEQFF. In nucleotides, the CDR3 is TGCGCCAGCAGCTTGGCCCCAGGTCGCTCTTATTCCTACAATGAGCAGTTCTTC.

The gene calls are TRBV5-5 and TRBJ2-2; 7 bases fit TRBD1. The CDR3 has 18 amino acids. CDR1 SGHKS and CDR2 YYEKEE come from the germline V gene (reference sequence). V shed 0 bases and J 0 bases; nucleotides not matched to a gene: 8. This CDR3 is CASSLALSTGANTGELFF. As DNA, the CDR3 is TGTGCCAGCAGCTTGGCATTGAGTACAGGGGCGAACACCGGGGAGCTGTTTTTT.

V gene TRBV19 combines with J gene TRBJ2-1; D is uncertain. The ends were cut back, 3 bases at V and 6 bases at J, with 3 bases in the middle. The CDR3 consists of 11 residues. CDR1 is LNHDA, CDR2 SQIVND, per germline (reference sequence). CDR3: CASSIFNEQFF. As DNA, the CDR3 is TGTGCCAGTAGTATTTTCAATGAGCAGTTCTTC.

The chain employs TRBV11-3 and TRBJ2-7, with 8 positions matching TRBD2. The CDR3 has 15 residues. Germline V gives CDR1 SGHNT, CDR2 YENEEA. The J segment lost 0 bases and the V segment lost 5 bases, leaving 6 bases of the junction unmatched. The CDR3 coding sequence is TGTGCCAGCAGCATTAGCGGGGTAAGCTCCTACGAGCAGTACTTC. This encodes CASSISGVSSYEQYF.